The rows below give T cell receptor beta chains drawn from one sample of a study of blood T cells in healthy people across ages. TCRdb called the 5' RACE reads again in MiXCR, with one record for every CDR3 protein. The table shows 720,000 or so distinct CDR3 sequences, with 40% to 50% occurring only once. The specimen sequenced was blood. The receptors originated from an elderly man in good health. CDR3s include the opening cysteine and the closing phenylalanine or tryptophan. The D gene is left open where the match is weak. Clone size, where shown, is once, few, many, or a class for clones that have expanded.

v_call: TRBV27
j_call: TRBJ2-1
clone_size: .
d_call: .
cdr3_nt: TGTGCCAGCACACAGAAGGGGTTGGTGGGCAATGAGCAGTTCTTC
cdr3_aa: CASTQKGLVGNEQFF

v_call: TRBV5-1
j_call: TRBJ2-1
clone_size: .
d_call: TRBD2
cdr3_nt: TGCGCCAGCAGCGTGGGAGGGAGAATGGATGAGCAGTTCTTC
cdr3_aa: CASSVGGRMDEQFF

v_call: TRBV27
j_call: TRBJ1-1
clone_size: .
d_call: .
cdr3_nt: TGTGCCAGCAGTCGGGTGGGGGGTGGCACTGAAGCTTTCTTT
cdr3_aa: CASSRVGGGTEAFF

v_call: TRBV7-9
j_call: TRBJ2-3
clone_size: .
d_call: .
cdr3_nt: TGTGCCAGCAGCTTAGGCCTTTGGTCGGGCGGAATGGACGGAGATACGCAGTATTTT
cdr3_aa: CASSLGLWSGGMDGDTQYF

v_call: TRBV4-2
j_call: TRBJ2-2
clone_size: .
d_call: .
cdr3_nt: TGTGCCAGCAGCCAGGATAGGGCTTCCTTACACACCGGGGAGCTGTTTTTT
cdr3_aa: CASSQDRASLHTGELFF

v_call: TRBV3-1
j_call: TRBJ2-3
clone_size: few
d_call: TRBD2
cdr3_nt: TGTGCCAGCAGCCAAGATAGTGGGGGGGGACTACGGCGCACAGATACGCAGTATTTT
cdr3_aa: CASSQDSGGGLRRTDTQYF

v_call: TRBV6-6
j_call: TRBJ1-4
clone_size: .
d_call: .
cdr3_nt: TGTGCCAGCAGTTACTCGTCTGAAAAACTGTTTTTT
cdr3_aa: CASSYSSEKLFF

v_call: TRBV5-1
j_call: TRBJ1-2
clone_size: .
d_call: TRBD1
cdr3_nt: TGCGCCAGCAACGGGATAGGGACAGCCTATGGCTACACCTTC
cdr3_aa: CASNGIGTAYGYTF

v_call: TRBV7-8
j_call: TRBJ2-3
clone_size: many
d_call: TRBD1
cdr3_nt: TGTGCCAGCAGCCGGGACAGGGGTCGCACAGATACGCAGTATTTT
cdr3_aa: CASSRDRGRTDTQYF

v_call: TRBV10-2
j_call: TRBJ2-3
clone_size: few
d_call: .
cdr3_nt: TGCGCCAGCAGTTCATCTTCAGGTGATACGCAGTATTTT
cdr3_aa: CASSSSSGDTQYF

v_call: TRBV6-1
j_call: TRBJ1-6
clone_size: few
d_call: .
cdr3_nt: TGTGCCAGCAGGGGATCCGGGAATTCACCCCTCCACTTT
cdr3_aa: CASRGSGNSPLHF